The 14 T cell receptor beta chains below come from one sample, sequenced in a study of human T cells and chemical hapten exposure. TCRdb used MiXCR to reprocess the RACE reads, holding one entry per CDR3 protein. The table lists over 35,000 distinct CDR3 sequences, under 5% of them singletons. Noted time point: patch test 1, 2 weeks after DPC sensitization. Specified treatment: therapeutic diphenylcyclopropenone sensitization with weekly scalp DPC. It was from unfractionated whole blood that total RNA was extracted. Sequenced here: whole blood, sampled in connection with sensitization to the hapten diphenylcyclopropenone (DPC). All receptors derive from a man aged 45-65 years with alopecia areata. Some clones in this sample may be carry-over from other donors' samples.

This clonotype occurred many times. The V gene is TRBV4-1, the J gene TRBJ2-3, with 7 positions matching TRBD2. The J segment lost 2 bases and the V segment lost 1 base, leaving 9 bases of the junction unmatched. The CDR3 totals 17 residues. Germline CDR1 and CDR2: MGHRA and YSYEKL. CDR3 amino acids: CASSQVPASGITDTQYF. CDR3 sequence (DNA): TGCGCCAGCAGCCAAGTTCCCGCTAGCGGTATCACAGATACGCAGTATTTT.

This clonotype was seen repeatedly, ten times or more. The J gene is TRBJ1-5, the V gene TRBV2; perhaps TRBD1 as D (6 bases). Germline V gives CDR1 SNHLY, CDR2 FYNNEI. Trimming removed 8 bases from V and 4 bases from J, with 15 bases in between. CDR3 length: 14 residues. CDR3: CASRPDSLNQPQHF. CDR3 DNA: TGTGCCAGCCGTCCGGACAGCTTGAATCAGCCCCAGCATTTT.

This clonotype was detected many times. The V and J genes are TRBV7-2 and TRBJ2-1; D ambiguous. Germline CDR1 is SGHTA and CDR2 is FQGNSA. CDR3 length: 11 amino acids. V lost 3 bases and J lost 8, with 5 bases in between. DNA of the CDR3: TGTGCCAGCAGCTTTCGAGATGAGCAGTTCTTC. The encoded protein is CASSFRDEQFF.

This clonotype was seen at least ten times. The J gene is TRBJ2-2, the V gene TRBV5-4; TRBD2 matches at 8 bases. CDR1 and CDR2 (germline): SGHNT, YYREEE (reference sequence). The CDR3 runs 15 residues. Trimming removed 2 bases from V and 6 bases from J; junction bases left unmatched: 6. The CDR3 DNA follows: TGTGCCAGCAGCTTACAAGCGGGAGCGGCCGGGGAGCTGTTTTTT. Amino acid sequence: CASSLQAGAAGELFF.

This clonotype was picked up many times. DNA for the CDR3: TGTGCCACCAGCAGGGCGAACTCACCCCTCCACTTT. Amino acid sequence: CATSRANSPLHF. The chain recombines TRBV15 with TRBJ1-6; D not certain. The germline V gene encodes CDR1 LNHNV and CDR2 YYDKDF (reference sequence). The CDR3 has 12 amino acids. Trimming shortened V by 3 bases and J by 10 bases, and 7 bases separated the two germline ends.

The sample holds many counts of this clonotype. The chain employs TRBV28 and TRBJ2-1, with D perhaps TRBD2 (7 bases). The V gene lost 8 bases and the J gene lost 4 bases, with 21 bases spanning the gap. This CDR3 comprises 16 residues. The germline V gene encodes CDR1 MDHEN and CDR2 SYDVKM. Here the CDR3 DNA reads TGTGCCAGCCTAGGGGGGGCACGGGGAAGATACAATGAGCAGTTCTTC. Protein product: CASLGGARGRYNEQFF.

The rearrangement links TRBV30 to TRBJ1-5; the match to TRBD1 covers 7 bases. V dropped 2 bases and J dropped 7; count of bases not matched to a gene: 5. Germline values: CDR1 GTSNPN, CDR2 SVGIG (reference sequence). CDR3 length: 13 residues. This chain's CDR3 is CAWSPQGGQPQHF. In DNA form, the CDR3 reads TGTGCCTGGAGTCCTCAGGGGGGCCAGCCCCAGCATTTT.

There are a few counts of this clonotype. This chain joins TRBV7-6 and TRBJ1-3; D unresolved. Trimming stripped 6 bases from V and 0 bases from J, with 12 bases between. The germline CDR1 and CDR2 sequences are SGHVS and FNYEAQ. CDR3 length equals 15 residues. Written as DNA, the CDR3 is TGTGCCAGCAGTTCCACGGGGTACTCTGGAAACACCATATATTTT. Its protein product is CASSSTGYSGNTIYF.

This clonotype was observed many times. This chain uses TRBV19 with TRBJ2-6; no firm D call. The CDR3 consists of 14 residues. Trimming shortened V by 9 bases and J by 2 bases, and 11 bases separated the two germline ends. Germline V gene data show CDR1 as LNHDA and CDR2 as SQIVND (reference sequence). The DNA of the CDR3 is TGTGCCAGCGAAGAGTGGGCTGGGGCCAACGTCCTGACTTTC. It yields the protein CASEEWAGANVLTF.

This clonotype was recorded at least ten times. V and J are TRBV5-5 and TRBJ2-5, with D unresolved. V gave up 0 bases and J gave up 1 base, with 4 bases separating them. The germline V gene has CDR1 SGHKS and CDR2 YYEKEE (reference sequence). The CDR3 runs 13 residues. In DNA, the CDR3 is TGTGCCAGCAGCTTGGCGACCCAAGAGACCCAGTACTTC. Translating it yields CASSLATQETQYF.

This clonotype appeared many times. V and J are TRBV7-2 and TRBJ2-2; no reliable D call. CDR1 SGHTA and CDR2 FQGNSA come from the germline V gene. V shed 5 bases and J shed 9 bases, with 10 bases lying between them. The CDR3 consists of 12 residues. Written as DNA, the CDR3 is TGTGCCAGCAGCGGCAGGAGCCGGGAGCTGTTTTTT. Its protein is CASSGRSRELFF.

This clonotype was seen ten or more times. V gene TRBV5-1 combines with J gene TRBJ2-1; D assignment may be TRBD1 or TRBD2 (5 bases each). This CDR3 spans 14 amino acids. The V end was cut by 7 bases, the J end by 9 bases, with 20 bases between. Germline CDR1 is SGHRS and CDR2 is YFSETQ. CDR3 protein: CASGEPGRPLEQFF. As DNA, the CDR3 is TGCGCCAGCGGCGAACCGGGACGGCCACTTGAGCAGTTCTTC.

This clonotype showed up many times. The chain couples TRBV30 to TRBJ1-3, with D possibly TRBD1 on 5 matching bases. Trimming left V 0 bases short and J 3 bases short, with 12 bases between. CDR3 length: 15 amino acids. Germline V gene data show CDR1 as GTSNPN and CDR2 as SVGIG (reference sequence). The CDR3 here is CAWSVPGGFGNTIYF. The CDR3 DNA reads TGTGCCTGGAGTGTACCGGGGGGGTTTGGAAACACCATATATTTT.

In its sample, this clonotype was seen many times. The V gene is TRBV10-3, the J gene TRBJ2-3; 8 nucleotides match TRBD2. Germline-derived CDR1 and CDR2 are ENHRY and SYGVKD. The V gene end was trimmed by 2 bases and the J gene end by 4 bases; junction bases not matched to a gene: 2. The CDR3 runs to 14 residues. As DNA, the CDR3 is TGTGCCATCAGTGAGCGGGAGGGCCCAGATACGCAGTATTTT. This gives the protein CAISEREGPDTQYF.